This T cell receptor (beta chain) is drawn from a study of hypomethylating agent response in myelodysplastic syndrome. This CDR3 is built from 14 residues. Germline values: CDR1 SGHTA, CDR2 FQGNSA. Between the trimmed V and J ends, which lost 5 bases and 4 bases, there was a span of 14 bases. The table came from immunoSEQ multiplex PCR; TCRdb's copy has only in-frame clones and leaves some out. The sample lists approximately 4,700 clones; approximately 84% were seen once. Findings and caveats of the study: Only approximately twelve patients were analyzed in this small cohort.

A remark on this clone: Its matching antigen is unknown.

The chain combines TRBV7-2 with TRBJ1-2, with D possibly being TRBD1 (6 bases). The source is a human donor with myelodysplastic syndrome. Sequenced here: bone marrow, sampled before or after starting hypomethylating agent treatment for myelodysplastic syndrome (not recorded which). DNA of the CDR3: TGTGCCAGCAGCCAACAGGGAGGTGGCTATGGCTACACCTTC. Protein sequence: CASSQQGGGYGYTF.